Presented here are 5 T cell receptor beta chains from one specimen sequenced in a study of regulatory T cells in long-lasting Graves disease. Both iRepertoire HTBI primers and Arm-PCR of CDR3 regions were used to build the TCR beta libraries. TCRdb fed the multiplex PCR reads into MiXCR, producing one record per CDR3 protein. The table includes about 330,000 distinct CDR3 sequences, around 15% detected once. The time point: newly diagnosed GD, antithyroid drugs for less than 3 months. PBMC-extracted RNA yielded the TCR library. These same records also appear under a second study, on T cells in Graves' hyperthyroidism and ophthalmopathy.

The material was peripheral blood mononuclear cells (PBMCs), obtained at new diagnosis, from a patient treated with antithyroid drugs. The receptors shown here come from a woman younger than 30 with Graves disease.

About this clonotype: A far larger clone differs by one base, so this is likely a read error. V and J are TRBV11-3 and TRBJ1-1; tentative D call: TRBD1 (6 bases). V was pared by 8 bases and J by 1 base, with 14 bases between. Germline assignment: CDR1 SGHNT and CDR2 YENEEA. The CDR3 spans 14 residues. The CDR3 is CASHKGGRNTEAFF. The CDR3 DNA follows: TGTGCCAGCCACAAGGGGGGCCGGAACACTGAAGCTTTCTTT. Full variable domain (outside the CDR3, taken from reference TRBV11-3 and TRBJ1-1): EAGVVQSPRYKIIEKKQPVAFWCNPISGHNTLYWYLQNLGQGPELLIRYENEEAVDDSQLPKDRFSAERLKGVDSTLKIQPAELGDSAVYLCASHKGGRNTEAFFGQGTRLTVV.

The table lists this clonotype with many counts. The rearrangement uses TRBV20-1 and TRBJ2-7, with D possibly TRBD1 on 5 matching bases. The CDR3 is made up of 16 amino acids. CDR1 DFQATT and CDR2 SNEGSKA come from the germline V gene (reference sequence). V shed 0 bases and J shed 0 bases, with 15 bases lying between them. The CDR3 loop is CSARDWGGSSSYEQYF. CDR3 coding DNA: TGCAGTGCTAGAGATTGGGGCGGATCGAGCTCCTACGAGCAGTACTTC.

This clonotype was observed at least ten times. The chain carries TRBV5-5 and TRBJ2-5; D gene ambiguous. The V end was cut by 1 base, the J end by 5 bases, with 9 bases between. The length of the CDR3 is 13 residues. The germline CDR1 and CDR2 sequences are SGHKS and YYEKEE (reference sequence). DNA of the CDR3: TGTGCCAGCAGCTTGTGGTTCGGGGAGACCCAGTACTTC. Protein: CASSLWFGETQYF.

This clonotype was seen many times. J is TRBJ2-7 and V is TRBV7-8; TRBD2 is a possible D gene (6 bases). The CDR3 is made up of 16 amino acids. The germline V and J ends were trimmed by 5 bases and 0 bases, with 17 bases remaining between them. The germline V gene encodes CDR1 SGHVS and CDR2 FQNEAQ. CDR3 amino acids: CASSTSGTASSYEQYF. The CDR3 bases are TGTGCCAGCAGCACTAGTGGGACTGCGAGCTCCTACGAGCAGTACTTC.

The J gene is TRBJ2-5, the V gene TRBV24-1, with D possibly being TRBD1 (5 bases). The ends were cut back, 8 bases at V and 1 base at J, with 7 bases in the middle. The CDR3 totals 12 residues. The germline V gene encodes CDR1 KGHDR and CDR2 SFDVKD. In DNA form, the CDR3 reads TGTGCCACCACAGGGTCCCAAGAGACCCAGTACTTC. Translation: CATTGSQETQYF.